This T cell receptor (beta chain) emerged from a study of cytomegalovirus exposure and HLA in healthy donors. The CDR3 spans 17 residues. Germline assignment: CDR1 LNHDA and CDR2 SQIVND (reference sequence). V trimming: 1 base; J trimming: 0 bases; junction bases outside the gene matches: 4. The primer mix had 60 Vbeta and 13 Jbeta primers. Profiling relied on immunoSEQ multiplex PCR, and the TCRdb table lists in-frame clones only, not all of them. The table has 150,000 to 200,000 clones, about 80% seen once. The source of this sequence is a man under 40 in good health and CMV-seropositive. Sequenced input: PBMCs. This sequence joins TRBV19 and TRBJ2-7, with 12 nucleotides matching TRBD2. CDR3 protein: CASSIGRTSGISYEQYF. DNA for the CDR3: TGTGCCAGTAGTATAGGTAGGACTAGCGGGATCTCCTACGAGCAGTACTTC.